Listed below are T cell receptor beta chains from one sample, sequenced in a study of Graves' ophthalmopathy and Graves' hyperthyroidism. TCRdb re-derived calls from the multiplex PCR reads in MiXCR, one entry per CDR3 protein. Among about 400,000 distinct CDR3 sequences listed, approximately 16% were seen once. The source material was peripheral blood. The receptors were sampled from a woman under 30 with Graves' ophthalmopathy. CDR3s include the opening cysteine and the closing phenylalanine or tryptophan. Rows may omit the clone size; those that give it use once, few, many or a size class.

j_call | v_call | clone_size | cdr3_aa
TRBJ1-5 | TRBV30 | many | CAWDYGQGSQPQHF
TRBJ2-2 | TRBV5-6 | many | CASSQLAGGDTGELFF
TRBJ1-1 | TRBV5-8 | - | CASSRSDGNTEAFF
TRBJ1-1 | TRBV12-3/TRBV12-4 | many | CASSLGPGEAFF
TRBJ2-7 | TRBV4-2 | many | CASSQERGQLSYEQYF
TRBJ2-7 | TRBV27 | many | CASSLWGGTYEQYF
TRBJ1-1 | TRBV29-1 | few | CSAQGGSNTEAFF
TRBJ1-2 | TRBV7-3 | many | CASSSGQGGRRGSYTF
TRBJ1-1 | TRBV27 | many | CASSLSNPGGANTEAFF
TRBJ2-5 | TRBV6-1 | - | CASSEASGRWKETQYF
TRBJ2-5 | TRBV7-2 | - | CASSLAQVIGQTQYF
TRBJ2-5 | TRBV5-1 | many | CASSLDSGGTQYF
TRBJ2-7 | TRBV2 | many | CASSRMLYEQYF
TRBJ1-5 | TRBV28 | many | CASSFPGDGNQPQHF
TRBJ1-1 | TRBV7-6 | many | CASSLSGKEAFF
TRBJ2-7 | TRBV12-3/TRBV12-4 | many | CASKDSGYEQYF
TRBJ2-4 | TRBV12-3/TRBV12-4 | - | CASSHPGQGAHIQYF
TRBJ2-2 | TRBV28 | many | CASRQFGELFF
TRBJ2-2 | TRBV7-8 | many | CASRQGLAGNTGELFF
TRBJ1-1 | TRBV15 | - | CATSRDIANTEAFF
TRBJ1-6 | TRBV12-3/TRBV12-4 | many | CASSLGRGLKNSPLHF
TRBJ1-6 | TRBV28 | - | CASRGLRENSPLHF
TRBJ1-1 | TRBV12-3/TRBV12-4 | - | CASRVWGQGAFF
TRBJ2-4 | TRBV28 | many | CASSLPGLPKNIQYF
TRBJ1-1 | TRBV12-3/TRBV12-4 | many | CASSLEQGRSRAEAFF
TRBJ1-1 | TRBV6-1 | many | CASSNLQGFAEAFF